The clone carrying this TCR beta chain was observed at least ten times. Its cognate antigen is unknown. The V end lost 3 bases, the J end lost 5 bases, and 13 bases lay between the germline ends. Germline V gene data show CDR1 as LNHDA and CDR2 as SQIVND (reference sequence). CDR3 length equals 14 residues. Transcripts of RNA were the source for amplifying TCR beta CDR3 regions. Amplification began with first-round RT-PCR using HTBI primers, then second-round multiplex PCR was performed. Each CDR3 protein is one row after TCRdb ran MiXCR on the multiplex PCR reads. This table has 200,000 to 300,000 distinct CDR3 sequences, about 47% appearing once. These data belong to a study of Graves' ophthalmopathy and Graves' hyperthyroidism. For the study at large: Peripheral blood samples were taken at initial diagnosis, before any treatment. Findings and limits, study-wide: Cross-validated, the 13-signature model showed 87.88%/81.08% sensitivity/specificity, and 80%/75% in the test set. Most thyroid-expanded clonotypes exceeding 0.001 frequency were also found in blood.

Diagnosis was based on clinical symptoms, serum thyroxine, TRAb, thyroid ultrasound and orbital computed tomography. The specimen sequenced was peripheral blood. The V call is TRBV19, the J call TRBJ1-1, with a possible D match to TRBD1 (5 bases). The source is an adult man with Graves' ophthalmopathy. DNA of the CDR3: TGTGCCAGTAGTATCGGACGGGGGGGGACTGAAGCTTTCTTT. It translates to CASSIGRGGTEAFF.